The 7 T cell receptor beta chains below all came from one sample that was sequenced in a study of CD8+ T cells in alopecia areata. cDNA prepared by RNA extraction and subsequent reverse transcription served as the template for sequencing. The data were produced by immunoSEQ multiplex PCR, yet TCRdb's version contains in-frame clones alone and is incomplete. The sample has about 150,000 clones; around half are singletons. The specimen was CD8+ T cells sorted from blood, collected at week 0. The receptor set was obtained from a human donor with alopecia areata.

The chain combines TRBV5-6 with TRBJ2-4, with D perhaps TRBD2 (5 bases). The V end was cut by 4 bases, the J end by 8 bases, with 13 bases between. Germline CDR1 SGHDT, CDR2 YYEEEE. The CDR3 extends over 13 amino acids. The CDR3 here is CASSTLEEDIQYF. The CDR3 nucleotides are TGTGCCAGCAGCACACTCGAGGAGGACATTCAGTACTTC. The complete variable domain, with remaining parts taken from reference TRBV5-6 and TRBJ2-4, reads DAGVTQSPTHLIKTRGQQVTLRCSPKSGHDTVSWYQQALGQGPQFIFQYYEEEERQRGNFPDRFSGHQFPNYSSELNVNALLLGDSALYLCASSTLEEDIQYFGAGTRLSVL.

This clone appeared a few times. The CDR3 region is CASSPPGLQNEQFF. The CDR3 DNA sequence: TGTGCCAGCAGCCCTCCGGGACTGCAGAATGAGCAGTTCTTC. The chain joins TRBV7-2 to TRBJ2-1; the D gene is possibly TRBD2 (6 bases). The CDR3 loop spans 14 amino acids. Germline V CDR1 and CDR2: SGHTA, FQGNSA. The V and J ends lost 5 bases and 7 bases respectively, with 15 bases between them.

The J gene is TRBJ1-6, the V gene TRBV15; D perhaps matches TRBD1 (5 bases). CDR3 size: 15 residues. The ends were cut back, 5 bases at V and 7 bases at J, with 15 bases in the middle. Germline V lookup: CDR1 LNHNV, CDR2 YYDKDF (reference sequence). In DNA, the CDR3 is TGTGCCACCAGCTACGGGACGGAGGGGAATTCACCCCTCCACTTT. Translated: CATSYGTEGNSPLHF.

Comments on this clone: In the same sample, other DNA sequences code for this CDR3. This sequence joins TRBV29-1 and TRBJ2-7; 7 nucleotides agree with TRBD1. The CDR3 sequence is 11 residues long. V shed 6 bases and J 3 bases; nucleotides not matched to a gene: 2. Looked up from germline, CDR1 is SQVTM and CDR2 is ANQGSEA. Written as DNA, the CDR3 is TGCAGCGTGTGGGACAGCTACGAGCAGTACTTC. Translated, it gives CSVWDSYEQYF.

The chain is built from TRBV19 and TRBJ2-2; D assignment may be TRBD1 or TRBD2 (6 bases each). V was cut by 7 bases and J by 0 bases, with 18 bases left in between. The CDR3 runs to 17 residues. Germline V gene sequence: CDR1 LNHDA, CDR2 SQIVND (reference sequence). The CDR3 sequence: CASTHISRGPNTGELFF. In DNA form, the CDR3 reads TGTGCCAGTACCCACATAAGCCGGGGGCCGAACACCGGGGAGCTGTTTTTT.

The chain employs TRBV19 and TRBJ2-7; 7 positions match TRBD1. The CDR3 loop spans 17 amino acids. Germline CDR1 and CDR2: LNHDA and SQIVND (reference sequence). J was trimmed by 1 base and V by 5 bases; bases with no gene match: 14. The CDR3 spells CASSLTAAGTVSYEQYF. The CDR3 DNA sequence: TGTGCCAGTAGTCTAACTGCAGCCGGGACAGTTTCCTACGAGCAGTACTTC.

This sequence joins TRBV9 and TRBJ2-1; 10 nucleotides match TRBD2. The CDR3 is 19 residues long. The V gene end was trimmed by 4 bases and the J gene end by 2 bases; junction bases not matched to a gene: 15. Per germline, CDR1 SGDLS and CDR2 YYNGEE. CDR3 in amino acids: CASSSPRASGGIAYNEQFF. CDR3 DNA sequence: TGTGCCAGCAGCAGTCCCAGAGCTAGCGGGGGTATAGCCTACAATGAGCAGTTCTTC.